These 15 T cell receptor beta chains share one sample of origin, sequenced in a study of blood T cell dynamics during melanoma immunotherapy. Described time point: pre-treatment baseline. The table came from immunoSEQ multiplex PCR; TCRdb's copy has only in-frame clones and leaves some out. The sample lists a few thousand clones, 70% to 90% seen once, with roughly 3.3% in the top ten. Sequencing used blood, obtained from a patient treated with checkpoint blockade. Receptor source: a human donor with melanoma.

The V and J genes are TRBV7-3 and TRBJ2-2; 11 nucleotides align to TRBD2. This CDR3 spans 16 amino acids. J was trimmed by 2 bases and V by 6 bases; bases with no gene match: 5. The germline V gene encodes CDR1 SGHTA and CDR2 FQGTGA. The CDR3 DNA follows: TGTGCCAGCAGACTAGCGGGAGATGGCAACACCGGGGAGCTGTTTTTT. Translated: CASRLAGDGNTGELFF.

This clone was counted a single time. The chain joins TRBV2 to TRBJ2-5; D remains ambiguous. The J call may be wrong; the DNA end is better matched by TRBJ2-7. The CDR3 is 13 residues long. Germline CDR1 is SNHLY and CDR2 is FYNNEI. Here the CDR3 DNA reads TGTGCCAGCAACCGGGCACTAACCTACGAGCAGTACTTC. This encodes CASNRALTYEQYF.

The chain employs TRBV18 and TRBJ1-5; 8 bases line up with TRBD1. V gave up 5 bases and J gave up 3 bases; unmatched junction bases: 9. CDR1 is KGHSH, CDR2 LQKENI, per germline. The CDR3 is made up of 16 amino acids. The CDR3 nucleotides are TGTGCCAGCTCAAAGACAGGGGCCGATCTCAATCAGCCCCAGCATTTT. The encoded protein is CASSKTGADLNQPQHF.

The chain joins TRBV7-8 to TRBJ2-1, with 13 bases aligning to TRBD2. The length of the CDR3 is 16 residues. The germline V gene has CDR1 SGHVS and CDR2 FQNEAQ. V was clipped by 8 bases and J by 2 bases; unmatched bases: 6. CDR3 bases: TGTGCCAGCTGGACTAGCGGGAGTCGGGCCTACAATGAGCAGTTCTTC. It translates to CASWTSGSRAYNEQFF.

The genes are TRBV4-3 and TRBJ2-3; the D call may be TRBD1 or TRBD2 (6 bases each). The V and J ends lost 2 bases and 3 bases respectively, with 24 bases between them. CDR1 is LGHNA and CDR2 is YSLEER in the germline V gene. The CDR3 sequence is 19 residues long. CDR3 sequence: CASSQTSPMEGGGTDTQYF. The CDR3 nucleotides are TGCGCCAGCAGCCAAACAAGCCCCATGGAAGGAGGGGGTACAGATACGCAGTATTTT.

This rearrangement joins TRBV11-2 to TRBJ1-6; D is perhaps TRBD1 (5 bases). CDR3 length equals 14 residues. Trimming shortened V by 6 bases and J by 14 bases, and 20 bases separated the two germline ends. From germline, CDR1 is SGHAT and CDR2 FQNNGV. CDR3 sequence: CASSSPGRSPSLHF. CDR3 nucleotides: TGTGCCAGCAGTAGCCCGGGACGGTCACCTTCCCTCCACTTT.

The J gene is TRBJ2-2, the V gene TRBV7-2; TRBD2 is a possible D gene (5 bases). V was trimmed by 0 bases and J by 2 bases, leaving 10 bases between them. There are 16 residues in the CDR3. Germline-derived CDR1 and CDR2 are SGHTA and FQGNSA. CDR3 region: CASSLAGGRNTGELFF. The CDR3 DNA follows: TGTGCCAGCAGCTTAGCAGGCGGGCGCAACACCGGGGAGCTGTTTTTT.

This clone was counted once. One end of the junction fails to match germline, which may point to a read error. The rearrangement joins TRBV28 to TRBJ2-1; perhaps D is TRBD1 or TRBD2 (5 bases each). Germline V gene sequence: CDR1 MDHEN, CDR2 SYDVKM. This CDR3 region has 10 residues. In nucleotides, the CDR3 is TGTGCCTCCGGCGAGGCGAGGGGTCTCTTC. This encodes CASGEARGLF.

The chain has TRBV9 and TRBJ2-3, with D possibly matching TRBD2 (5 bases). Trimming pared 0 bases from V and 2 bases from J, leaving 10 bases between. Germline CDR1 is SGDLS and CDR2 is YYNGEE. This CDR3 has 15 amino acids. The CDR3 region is CASSVVSSPTDTQYF. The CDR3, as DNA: TGTGCCAGCAGCGTAGTGTCTAGCCCCACAGATACGCAGTATTTT.

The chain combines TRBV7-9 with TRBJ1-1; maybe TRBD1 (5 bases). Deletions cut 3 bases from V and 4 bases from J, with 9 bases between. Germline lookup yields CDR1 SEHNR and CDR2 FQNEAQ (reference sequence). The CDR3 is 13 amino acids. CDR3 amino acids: CASSFKGSTEAFF. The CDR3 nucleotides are TGTGCCAGCAGCTTTAAGGGGAGCACTGAAGCTTTCTTT.

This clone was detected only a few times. As DNA, the CDR3 is TGTGCCAGCTCACCACAAAACGGAGGGGTAGGAGCTTTCTTT. Translating it yields CASSPQNGGVGAFF. The chain couples TRBV18 to TRBJ1-1; TRBD1 might be the D (5 bases). CDR1 and CDR2 from the germline V gene are KGHSH and LQKENI. The CDR3 contains 14 residues. V was cut by 1 base and J by 10 bases, with 16 bases left in between.

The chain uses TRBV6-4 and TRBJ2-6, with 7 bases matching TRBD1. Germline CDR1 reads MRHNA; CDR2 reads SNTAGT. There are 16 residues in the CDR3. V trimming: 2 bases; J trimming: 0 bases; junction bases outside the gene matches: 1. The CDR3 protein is CASSDGQASGANVLTF. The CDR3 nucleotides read TGTGCCAGCAGTGACGGACAGGCCTCTGGGGCCAACGTCCTGACTTTC.

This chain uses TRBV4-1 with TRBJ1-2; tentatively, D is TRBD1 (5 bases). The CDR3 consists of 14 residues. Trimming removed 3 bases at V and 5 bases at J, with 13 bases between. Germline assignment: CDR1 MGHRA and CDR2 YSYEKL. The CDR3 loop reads CASSQSPGGYGYTF. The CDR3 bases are TGCGCCAGCAGCCAGAGCCCCGGGGGTTATGGCTACACCTTC.

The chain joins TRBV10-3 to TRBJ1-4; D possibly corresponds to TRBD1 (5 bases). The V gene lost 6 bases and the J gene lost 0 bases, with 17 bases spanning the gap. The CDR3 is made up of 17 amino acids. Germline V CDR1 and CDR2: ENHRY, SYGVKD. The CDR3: CAIRSGQGTSTNEKLFF. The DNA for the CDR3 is TGTGCCATCAGATCGGGTCAGGGTACCTCAACTAATGAAAAACTGTTTTTT.

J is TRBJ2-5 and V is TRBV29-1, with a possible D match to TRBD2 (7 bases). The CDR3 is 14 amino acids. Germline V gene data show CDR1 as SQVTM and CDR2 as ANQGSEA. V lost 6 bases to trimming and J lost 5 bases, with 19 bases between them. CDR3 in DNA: TGCAGCGTCAAAAGGGGGGGTCGTGCGGAGACCCAGTACTTC. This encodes CSVKRGGRAETQYF.